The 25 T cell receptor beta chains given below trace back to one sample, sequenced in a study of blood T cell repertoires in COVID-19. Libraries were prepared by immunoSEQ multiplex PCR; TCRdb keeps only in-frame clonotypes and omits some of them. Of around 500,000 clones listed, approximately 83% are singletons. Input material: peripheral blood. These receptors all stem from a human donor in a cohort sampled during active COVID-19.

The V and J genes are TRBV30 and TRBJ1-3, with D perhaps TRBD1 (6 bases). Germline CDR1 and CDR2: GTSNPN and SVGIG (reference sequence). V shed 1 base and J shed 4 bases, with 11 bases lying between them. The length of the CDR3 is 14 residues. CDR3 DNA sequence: TGTGCCTGGAGTGCGGCAGGGGACGGAAACACCATATATTTT. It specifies CAWSAAGDGNTIYF.

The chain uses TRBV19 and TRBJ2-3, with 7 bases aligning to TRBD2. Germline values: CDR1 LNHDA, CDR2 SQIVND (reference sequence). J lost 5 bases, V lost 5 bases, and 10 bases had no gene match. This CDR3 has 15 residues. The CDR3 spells CASSPGGKPRDTQYF. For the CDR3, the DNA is TGTGCCAGTAGTCCGGGAGGAAAGCCGCGAGATACGCAGTATTTT.

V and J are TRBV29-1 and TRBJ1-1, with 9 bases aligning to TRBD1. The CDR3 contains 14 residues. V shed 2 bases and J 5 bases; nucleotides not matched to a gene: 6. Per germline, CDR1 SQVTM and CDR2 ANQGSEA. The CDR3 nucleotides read TGCAGCGTTGAATCGCGGGACAGGGTGACTGAAGCTTTCTTT. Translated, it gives CSVESRDRVTEAFF.

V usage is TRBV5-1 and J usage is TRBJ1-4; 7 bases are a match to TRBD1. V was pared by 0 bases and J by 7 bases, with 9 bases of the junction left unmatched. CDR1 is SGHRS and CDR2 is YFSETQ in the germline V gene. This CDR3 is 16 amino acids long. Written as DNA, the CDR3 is TGCGCCAGCAGCTTGGCCGGGCAGGGGGGATCTGAAAAACTGTTTTTT. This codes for CASSLAGQGGSEKLFF.

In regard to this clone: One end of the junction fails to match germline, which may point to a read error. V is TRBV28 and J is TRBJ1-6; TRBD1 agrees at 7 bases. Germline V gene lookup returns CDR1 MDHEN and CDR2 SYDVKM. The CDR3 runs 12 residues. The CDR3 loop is CASSLYGGTVDF. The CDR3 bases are TGTGCCAGCAGTTTATACGGCGGGACAGTGGACTTT.

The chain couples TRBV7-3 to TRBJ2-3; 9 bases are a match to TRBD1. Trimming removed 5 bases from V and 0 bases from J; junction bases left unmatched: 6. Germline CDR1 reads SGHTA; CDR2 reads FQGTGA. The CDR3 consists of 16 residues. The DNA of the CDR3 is TGTGCCAGCAGCAGTCAGGGGACAGGGAGCACAGATACGCAGTATTTT. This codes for CASSSQGTGSTDTQYF.

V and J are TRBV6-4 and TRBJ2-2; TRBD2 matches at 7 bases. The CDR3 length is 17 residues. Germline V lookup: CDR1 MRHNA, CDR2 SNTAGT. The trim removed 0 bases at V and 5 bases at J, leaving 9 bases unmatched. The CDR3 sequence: CASSDSGLVGRTGELFF. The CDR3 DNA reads TGTGCCAGCAGTGACTCAGGACTAGTGGGGAGAACCGGGGAGCTGTTTTTT.

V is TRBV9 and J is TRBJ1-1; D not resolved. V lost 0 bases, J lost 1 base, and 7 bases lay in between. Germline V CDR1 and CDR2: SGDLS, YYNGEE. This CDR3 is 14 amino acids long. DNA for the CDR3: TGTGCCAGCAGCGTAGTACAACGGAACACTGAAGCTTTCTTT. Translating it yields CASSVVQRNTEAFF.

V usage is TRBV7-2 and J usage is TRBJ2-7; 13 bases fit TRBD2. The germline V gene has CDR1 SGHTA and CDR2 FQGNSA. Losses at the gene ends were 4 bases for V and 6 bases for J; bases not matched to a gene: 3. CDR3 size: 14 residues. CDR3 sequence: CASSSGLAGAEQYF. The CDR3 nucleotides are TGTGCCAGCAGCTCCGGACTAGCGGGAGCCGAGCAGTACTTC.

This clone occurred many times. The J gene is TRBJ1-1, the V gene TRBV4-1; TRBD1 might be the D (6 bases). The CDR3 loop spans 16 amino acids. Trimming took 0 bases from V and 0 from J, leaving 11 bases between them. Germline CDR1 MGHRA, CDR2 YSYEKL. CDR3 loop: CASSQEGDRLNTEAFF. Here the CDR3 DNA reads TGCGCCAGCAGCCAAGAAGGAGACAGGCTGAACACTGAAGCTTTCTTT.

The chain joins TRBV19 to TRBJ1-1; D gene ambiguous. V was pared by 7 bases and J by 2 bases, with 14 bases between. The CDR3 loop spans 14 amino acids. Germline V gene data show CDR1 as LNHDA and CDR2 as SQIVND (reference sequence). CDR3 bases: TGTGCCAGTAAGATTTATAGCAGTAACACTGAAGCTTTCTTT. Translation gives CASKIYSSNTEAFF.

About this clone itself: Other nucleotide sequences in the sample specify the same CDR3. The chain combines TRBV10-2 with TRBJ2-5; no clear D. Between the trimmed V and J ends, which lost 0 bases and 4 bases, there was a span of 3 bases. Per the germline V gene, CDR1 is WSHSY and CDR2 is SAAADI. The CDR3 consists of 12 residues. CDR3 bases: TGCGCCAGCAGTGAGTCCCGAGAGACCCAGTACTTC. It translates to CASSESRETQYF.

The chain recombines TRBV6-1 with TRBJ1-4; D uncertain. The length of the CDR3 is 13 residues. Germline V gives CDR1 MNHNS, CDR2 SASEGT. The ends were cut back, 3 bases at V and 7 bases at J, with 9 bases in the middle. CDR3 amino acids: CASSEGLIEKLFF. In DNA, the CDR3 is TGTGCCAGCAGTGAGGGCTTGATTGAAAAACTGTTTTTT.

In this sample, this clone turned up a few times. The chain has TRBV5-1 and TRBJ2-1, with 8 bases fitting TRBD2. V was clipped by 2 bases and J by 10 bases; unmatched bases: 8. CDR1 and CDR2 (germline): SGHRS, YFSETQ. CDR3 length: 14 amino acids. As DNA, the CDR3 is TGCGCCAGCAGCTTCGGGACTAGTCCGTTGGAGCAGTTCTTC. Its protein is CASSFGTSPLEQFF.

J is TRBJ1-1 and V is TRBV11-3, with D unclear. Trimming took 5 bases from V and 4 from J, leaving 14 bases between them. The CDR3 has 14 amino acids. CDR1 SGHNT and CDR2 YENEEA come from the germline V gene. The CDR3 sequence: CASSHEGSATEAFF. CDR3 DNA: TGTGCCAGCAGCCATGAGGGTAGTGCCACTGAAGCTTTCTTT.

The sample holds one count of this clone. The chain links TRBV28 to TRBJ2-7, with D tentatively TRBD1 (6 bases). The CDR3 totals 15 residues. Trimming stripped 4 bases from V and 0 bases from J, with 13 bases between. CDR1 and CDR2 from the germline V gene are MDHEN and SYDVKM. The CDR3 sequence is CASSSGTLGSYEQYF. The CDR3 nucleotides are TGTGCCAGCAGTTCTGGGACACTTGGCTCCTACGAGCAGTACTTC.

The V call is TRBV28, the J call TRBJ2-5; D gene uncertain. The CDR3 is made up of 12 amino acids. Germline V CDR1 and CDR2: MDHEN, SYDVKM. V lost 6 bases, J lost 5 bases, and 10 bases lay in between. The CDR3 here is CASSTYLETQYF. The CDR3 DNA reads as TGTGCCAGCAGCACATATCTGGAGACCCAGTACTTC.

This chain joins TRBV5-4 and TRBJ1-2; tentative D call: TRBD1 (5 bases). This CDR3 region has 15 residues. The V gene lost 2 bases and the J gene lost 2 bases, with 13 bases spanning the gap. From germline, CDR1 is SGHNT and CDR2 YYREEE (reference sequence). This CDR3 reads CASSLEGAGNYGYTF. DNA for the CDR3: TGTGCCAGCAGCTTAGAAGGGGCGGGAAACTATGGCTACACCTTC.

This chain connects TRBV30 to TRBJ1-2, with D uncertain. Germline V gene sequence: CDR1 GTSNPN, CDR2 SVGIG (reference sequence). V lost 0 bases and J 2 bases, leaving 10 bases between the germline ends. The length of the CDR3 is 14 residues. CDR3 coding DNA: TGTGCCTGGAGTGTTCTGATCACAAACTATGGCTACACCTTC. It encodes CAWSVLITNYGYTF.

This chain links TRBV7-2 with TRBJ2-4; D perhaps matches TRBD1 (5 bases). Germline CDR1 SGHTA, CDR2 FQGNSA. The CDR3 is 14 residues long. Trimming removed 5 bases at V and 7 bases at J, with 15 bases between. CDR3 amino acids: CASSPVQGRNIQYF. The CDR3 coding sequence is TGTGCCAGCAGCCCTGTTCAGGGCAGGAACATTCAGTACTTC.

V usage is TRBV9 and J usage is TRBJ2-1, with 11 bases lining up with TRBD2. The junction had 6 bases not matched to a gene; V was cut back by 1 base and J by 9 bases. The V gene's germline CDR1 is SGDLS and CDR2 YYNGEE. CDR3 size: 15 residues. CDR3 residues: CASSVRTSGLGEQFF. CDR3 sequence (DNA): TGTGCCAGCAGCGTAAGGACTAGCGGGTTGGGTGAGCAGTTCTTC. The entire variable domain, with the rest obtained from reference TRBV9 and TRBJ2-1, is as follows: DSGVTQTPKHLITATGQRVTLRCSPRSGDLSVYWYQQSLDQGLQFLIQYYNGEERAKGNILERFSAQQFPDLHSELNLSSLELGDSALYFCASSVRTSGLGEQFFGPGTRLTVL.

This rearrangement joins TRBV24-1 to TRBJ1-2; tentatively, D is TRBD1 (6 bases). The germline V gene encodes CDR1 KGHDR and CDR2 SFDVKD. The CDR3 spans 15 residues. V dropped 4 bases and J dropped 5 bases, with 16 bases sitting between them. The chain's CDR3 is CATSDGTLSPYGYTF. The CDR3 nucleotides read TGTGCCACCAGTGACGGGACACTCTCTCCTTATGGCTACACCTTC.

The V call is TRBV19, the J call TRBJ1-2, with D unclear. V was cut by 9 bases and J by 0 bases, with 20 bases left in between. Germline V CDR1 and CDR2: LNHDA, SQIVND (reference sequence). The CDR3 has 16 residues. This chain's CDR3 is CASLPNTFFSNYGYTF. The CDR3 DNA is TGTGCCAGCTTACCAAACACGTTCTTTTCTAACTATGGCTACACCTTC.

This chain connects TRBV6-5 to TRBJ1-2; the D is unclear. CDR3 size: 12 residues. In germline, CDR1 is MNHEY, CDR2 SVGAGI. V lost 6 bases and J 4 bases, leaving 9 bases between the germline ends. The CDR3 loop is CASRQSPYGYTF. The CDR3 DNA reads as TGTGCCAGCAGACAGTCCCCCTATGGCTACACCTTC.

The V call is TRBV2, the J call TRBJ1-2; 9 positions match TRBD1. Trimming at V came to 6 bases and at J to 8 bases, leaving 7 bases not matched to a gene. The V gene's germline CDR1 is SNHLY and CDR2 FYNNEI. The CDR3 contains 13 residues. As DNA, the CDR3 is TGTGCCAGCAGGATACAGGGGGCGGGCGGCTACACCTTC. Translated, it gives CASRIQGAGGYTF.